This T cell receptor beta chain was found in a study of T cells in Graves' hyperthyroidism and ophthalmopathy. Template material for amplifying TCR beta CDR3 regions consisted of RNA transcripts. TCR CDR3 regions were first amplified by RT-PCR with HTBI primers. TCRdb analysed the multiplex PCR reads with MiXCR anew, one entry per CDR3 protein. Found here are under 350,000 distinct CDR3 sequences, over 15% of them singletons; the top ten hold roughly 49%. CDR3 length: 15 residues. Germline V gives CDR1 SGHTA, CDR2 FQGNSA. V was pared by 4 bases and J by 2 bases, with 5 bases of the junction left unmatched.

The genes are TRBV7-2 and TRBJ1-5; 7 nucleotides agree with TRBD1. Specimen: blood. This TCR came from a woman in her fifties or sixties with Graves' hyperthyroidism. CDR3 DNA sequence: TGTGCCAGCAGCTACCAGGGGGTCGGCAATCAGCCCCAGCATTTT. Residues: CASSYQGVGNQPQHF.